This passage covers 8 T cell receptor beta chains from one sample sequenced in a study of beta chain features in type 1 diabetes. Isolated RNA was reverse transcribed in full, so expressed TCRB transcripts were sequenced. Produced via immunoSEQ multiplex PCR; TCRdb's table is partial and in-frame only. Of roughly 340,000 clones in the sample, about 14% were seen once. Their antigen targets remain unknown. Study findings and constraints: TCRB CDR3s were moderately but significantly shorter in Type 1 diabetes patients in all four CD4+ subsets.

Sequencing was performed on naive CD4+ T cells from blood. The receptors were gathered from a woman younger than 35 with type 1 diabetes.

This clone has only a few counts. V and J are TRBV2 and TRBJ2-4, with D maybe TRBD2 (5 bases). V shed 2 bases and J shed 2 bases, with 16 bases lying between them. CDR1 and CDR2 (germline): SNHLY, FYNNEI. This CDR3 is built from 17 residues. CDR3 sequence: CASSEMLGIGTKNIQYF. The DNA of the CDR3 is TGTGCCAGCAGTGAAATGCTTGGGATCGGGACCAAAAACATTCAGTACTTC.

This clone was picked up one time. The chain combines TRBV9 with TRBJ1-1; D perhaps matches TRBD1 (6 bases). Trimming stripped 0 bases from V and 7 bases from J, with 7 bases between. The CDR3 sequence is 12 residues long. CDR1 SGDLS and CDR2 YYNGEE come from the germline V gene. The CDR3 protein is CASSVVRGEAFF. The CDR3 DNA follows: TGTGCCAGCAGCGTAGTCAGGGGTGAAGCTTTCTTT.

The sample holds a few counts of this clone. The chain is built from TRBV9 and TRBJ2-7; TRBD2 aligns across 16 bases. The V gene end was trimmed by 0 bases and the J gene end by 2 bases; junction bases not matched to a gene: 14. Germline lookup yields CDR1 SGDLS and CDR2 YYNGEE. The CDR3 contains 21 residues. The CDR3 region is CASSVDRGTSGRAAGPYEQYV. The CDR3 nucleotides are TGTGCCAGCAGCGTAGATCGAGGGACTAGCGGGAGGGCCGCGGGACCCTACGAGCAGTACGTC.

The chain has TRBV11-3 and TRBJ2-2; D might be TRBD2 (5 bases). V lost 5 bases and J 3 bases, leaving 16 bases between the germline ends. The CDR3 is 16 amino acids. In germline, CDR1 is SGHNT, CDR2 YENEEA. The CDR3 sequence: CASSRTFGLYTGELFF. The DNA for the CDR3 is TGTGCCAGCAGCCGCACTTTTGGACTCTACACCGGGGAGCTGTTTTTT.

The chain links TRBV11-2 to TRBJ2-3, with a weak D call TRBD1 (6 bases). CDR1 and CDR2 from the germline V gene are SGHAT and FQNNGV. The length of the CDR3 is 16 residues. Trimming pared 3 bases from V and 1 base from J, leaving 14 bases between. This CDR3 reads CASSFIPGHGTDTQYF. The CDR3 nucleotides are TGTGCCAGCAGCTTTATCCCGGGACATGGCACAGATACGCAGTATTTT.

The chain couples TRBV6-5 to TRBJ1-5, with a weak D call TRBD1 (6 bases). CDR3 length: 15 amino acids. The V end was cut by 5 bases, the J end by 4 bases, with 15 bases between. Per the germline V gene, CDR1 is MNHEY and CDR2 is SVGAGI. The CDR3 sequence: CASSHRSQGNQPQHF. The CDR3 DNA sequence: TGTGCCAGCAGTCACAGATCTCAGGGGAATCAGCCCCAGCATTTT.

CDR3 sequence reads: CASTLTAGDGYTF. The CDR3 nucleotides are TGTGCCAGCACCCTGACGGCAGGGGATGGCTACACCTTC. This chain uses TRBV2 with TRBJ1-2; TRBD1 is a possible D gene (6 bases). CDR3 length: 13 amino acids. Germline values: CDR1 SNHLY, CDR2 FYNNEI. V was cut by 7 bases and J by 6 bases, with 15 bases left in between.

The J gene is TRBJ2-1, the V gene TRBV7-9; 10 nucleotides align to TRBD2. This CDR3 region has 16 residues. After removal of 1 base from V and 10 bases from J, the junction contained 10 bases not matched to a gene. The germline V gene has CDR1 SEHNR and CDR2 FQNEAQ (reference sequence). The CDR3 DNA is TGTGCCAGCAGCTTAGTTCTGTCTAGCGGGGGTCGGGAGCAGTTCTTC. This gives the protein CASSLVLSSGGREQFF.